These 7 T cell receptor beta chains were sequenced from one sample in a study of blood T cells in healthy people across ages. Next came a second PCR, run for about 7 to 12 cycles, which used a sample-barcoded 5' primer along with a J-beta primer mix. Via MiXCR, TCRdb re-called the 5' RACE reads, giving one row per CDR3 protein. The sample carries roughly 640,000 distinct CDR3 sequences, approximately 30% recorded once. The sequencing sample was made of blood. Receptors were obtained from a woman older than 75 in good health.

A note on this clonotype: This may be a read error: a much more frequent sequence differs by one nucleotide. V and J are TRBV20-1 and TRBJ2-5; unclear D gene. This CDR3 has 15 residues. Trimming cost V 0 bases and J 5 bases, with 16 bases left between them. The germline V gene has CDR1 DFQATT and CDR2 SNEGSKA (reference sequence). The CDR3 protein is CSAREFGETRETQYF. The DNA of the CDR3 is TGCAGTGCTAGAGAGTTTGGGGAAACTCGGGAGACCCAGTACTTC.

This clonotype was seen repeatedly, ten times or more. The V and J genes are TRBV5-1 and TRBJ2-5, with D possibly being TRBD1 or TRBD2 (5 bases each). V dropped 0 bases and J dropped 1 base, with 7 bases sitting between them. This CDR3 comprises 14 residues. Per the germline V gene, CDR1 is SGHRS and CDR2 is YFSETQ. The CDR3 sequence: CASSLGGAQETQYF. The CDR3 DNA reads TGCGCCAGCAGCTTGGGAGGGGCCCAAGAGACCCAGTACTTC.

The chain carries TRBV4-1 and TRBJ2-3; D remains unclear. The CDR3 covers 18 residues. Germline CDR1 MGHRA, CDR2 YSYEKL. Trimming cost V 0 bases and J 4 bases, with 20 bases left between them. The CDR3 DNA sequence: TGCGCCAGCAGCCAAGATGATAGAGGCCTTCAGCCAGCAGATACGCAGTATTTT. Its translation is CASSQDDRGLQPADTQYF.

This clonotype was counted at least ten times. This rearrangement joins TRBV11-2 to TRBJ2-3; possible D gene TRBD1, 6 bases. CDR1 and CDR2 from the germline V gene are SGHAT and FQNNGV. V lost 3 bases to trimming and J lost 2 bases, with 15 bases between them. The CDR3 consists of 16 residues. CDR3 in DNA: TGTGCCAGCAGCTTGGGTAAGGACAGAAACACAGATACGCAGTATTTT. This encodes CASSLGKDRNTDTQYF.

This clonotype was recorded a few times. CDR3 loop: CATSDPDRGRNEQFF. The CDR3 nucleotides read TGTGCCACCAGTGACCCGGACAGGGGAAGGAATGAGCAGTTCTTC. The gene calls are TRBV24-1 and TRBJ2-1; TRBD1 matches 9 bases. The germline CDR1 and CDR2 sequences are KGHDR and SFDVKD. V lost 4 bases to trimming and J lost 7 bases; unmatched junction nucleotides: 7. This CDR3 is 15 amino acids long.

This chain connects TRBV7-2 to TRBJ2-5, with a weak D call TRBD2 (5 bases). The J call is doubtful: the DNA matches TRBJ2-7 better. This CDR3 is built from 15 residues. The germline CDR1 and CDR2 sequences are SGHTA and FQGNSA. The CDR3 reads CASSFRDSVFYEQYF. The CDR3 nucleotides are TGTGCCAGCAGCTTCCGGGATTCCGTCTTTTACGAGCAGTACTTC.

This clonotype appeared a few times. The chain combines TRBV5-1 with TRBJ2-5; 11 bases are shared with TRBD2. This CDR3 has 17 amino acids. CDR1 SGHRS and CDR2 YFSETQ come from the germline V gene. With V trimmed by 1 base and J by 11 bases, 16 bases remained unmatched. CDR3: CASSLLSGGEGSNEQYF. The CDR3, as DNA: TGCGCCAGCAGCTTGCTTAGCGGGGGGGAGGGGAGCAATGAGCAGTACTTC.